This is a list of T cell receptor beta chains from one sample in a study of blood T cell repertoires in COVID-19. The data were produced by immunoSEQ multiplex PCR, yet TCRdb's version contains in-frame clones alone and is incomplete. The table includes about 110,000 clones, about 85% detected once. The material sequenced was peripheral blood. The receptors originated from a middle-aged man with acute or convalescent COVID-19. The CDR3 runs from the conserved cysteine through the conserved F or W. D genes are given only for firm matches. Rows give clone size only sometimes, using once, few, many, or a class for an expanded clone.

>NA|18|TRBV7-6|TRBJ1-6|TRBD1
CASSSTGTGSSYNSPLHF
TGTGCCAGCAGCTCTACCGGGACAGGGAGCTCCTATAATTCACCCCTCCACTTT
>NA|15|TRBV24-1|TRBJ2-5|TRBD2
CATSDPTSGGETQYF
TGTGCCACCAGTGATCCGACTAGCGGGGGTGAGACCCAGTACTTC
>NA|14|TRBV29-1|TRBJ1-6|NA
CSVRESSYNSPLHF
TGCAGCGTGAGAGAAAGCTCCTATAATTCACCCCTCCACTTT
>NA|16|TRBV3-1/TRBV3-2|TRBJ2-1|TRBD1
CASSPFLGQGSNEQFF
TGTGCCAGCAGCCCCTTCCTGGGACAGGGGAGCAATGAGCAGTTCTTC
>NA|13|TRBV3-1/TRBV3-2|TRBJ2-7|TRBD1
CASSPFRGHEQYF
TGTGCCAGCAGCCCCTTCAGGGGGCACGAGCAGTACTTC
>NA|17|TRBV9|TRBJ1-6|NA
CASSSGPRDMPNSPLHF
TGTGCCAGCAGCTCAGGCCCCCGGGACATGCCTAATTCACCCCTCCACTTT
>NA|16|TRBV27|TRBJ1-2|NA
CASSSRTESDFYGYTF
TGTGCCAGCAGCTCCCGGACAGAGTCTGACTTCTATGGCTACACCTTC
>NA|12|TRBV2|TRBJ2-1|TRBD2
CASSETSYEQFF
TGTGCCAGCAGCGAGACTAGCTATGAGCAGTTCTTC
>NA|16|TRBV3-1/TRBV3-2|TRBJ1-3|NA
CASSLNRRVSGNTIYF
TGTGCCAGCAGCCTCAACCGCCGGGTTTCTGGAAACACCATATATTTT
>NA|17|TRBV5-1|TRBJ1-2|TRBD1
CASSLGAGGSVRYGYTF
TGCGCCAGCAGCTTGGGGGCAGGGGGCTCAGTTCGGTATGGCTACACCTTC
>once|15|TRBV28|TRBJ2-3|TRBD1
CASSGRTGVPDTQYF
TGTGCCAGCAGTGGACGGACAGGGGTGCCAGATACGCAGTATTTT